This note documents a single TCR beta chain sequence. Time point meaning: cycle 4 day 1 (C4D1), after less than 7 weeks of nivolumab. Every one of the patients relapsed after autologous stem cell transplantation (brentuximab vedotin exposure was variable). This record comes from a study of PD-1 blockade in classical Hodgkin lymphoma. Trimming pared 4 bases from V and 4 bases from J, leaving 10 bases between. The germline CDR1 and CDR2 sequences are MNHEY and SVGAGI. The length of the CDR3 is 13 residues. Assay: immunoSEQ multiplex PCR; the TCRdb copy retains only in-frame clones and omits some. Here the sample spans about 93,000 clones, 78% being singletons.

This rearrangement joins TRBV6-5 to TRBJ1-1, with D hard to call. Sequencing was performed on peripheral blood mononuclear cells (PBMCs), taken before the fourth cycle of nivolumab. The sequence was obtained from a human donor with classical Hodgkin lymphoma. The CDR3 protein is CASSSGGITEAFF. The DNA of the CDR3 is TGTGCCAGCAGTTCCGGAGGGATCACTGAAGCTTTCTTT.